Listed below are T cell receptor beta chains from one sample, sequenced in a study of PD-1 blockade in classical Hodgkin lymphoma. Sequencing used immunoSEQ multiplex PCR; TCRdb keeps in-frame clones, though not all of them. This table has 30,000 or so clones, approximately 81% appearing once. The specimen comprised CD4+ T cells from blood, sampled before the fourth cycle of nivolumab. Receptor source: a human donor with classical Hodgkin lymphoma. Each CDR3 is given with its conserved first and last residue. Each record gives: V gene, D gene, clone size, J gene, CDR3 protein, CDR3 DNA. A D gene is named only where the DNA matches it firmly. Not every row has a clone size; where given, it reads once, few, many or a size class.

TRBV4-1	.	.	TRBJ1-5	CASSQEAVQALSNQPQHF	TGCGCCAGCAGCCAAGAAGCAGTTCAAGCCCTTAGCAATCAGCCCCAGCATTTT
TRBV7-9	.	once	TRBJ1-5	CASSLGAAVKPQHF	TGTGCCAGCAGCTTAGGGGCCGCGGTAAAGCCCCAGCATTTT
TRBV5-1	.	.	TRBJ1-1	CASSLGDYGYTEAFF	TGCGCCAGCAGCTTGGGGGACTATGGGTACACTGAAGCTTTCTTT
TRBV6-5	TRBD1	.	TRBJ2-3	CASSPSEQGAYTQYF	TGTGCCAGCAGCCCGAGCGAACAGGGGGCGTATACGCAGTATTTT
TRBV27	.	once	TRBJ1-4	CASSLNQGSNEKLFF	TGTGCCAGCAGTTTAAACCAGGGCTCTAATGAAAAACTGTTTTTT
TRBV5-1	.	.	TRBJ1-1	CASSLVATRNTEAFF	TGCGCCAGCAGCTTGGTGGCAACCAGGAACACTGAAGCTTTCTTT
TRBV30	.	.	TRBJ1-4	CAWSVIEGWGEKLFF	TGTGCCTGGAGTGTGATTGAGGGGTGGGGTGAAAAACTGTTTTTT
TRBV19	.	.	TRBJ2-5	CASRPGTLKETQYF	TGTGCCAGTAGACCCGGGACCTTGAAAGAGACCCAGTACTTC
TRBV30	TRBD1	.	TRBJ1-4	CAWKTGRNEKLFF	TGTGCCTGGAAGACAGGGCGAAATGAAAAACTGTTTTTT
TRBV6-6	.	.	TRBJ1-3	CASAPPRFSGNTIYF	TGTGCCAGCGCCCCACCTCGGTTCTCTGGAAACACCATATATTTT
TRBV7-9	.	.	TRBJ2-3	CADGPQSTDTQYF	TGTGCTGACGGACCTCAGAGCACAGATACGCAGTATTTT
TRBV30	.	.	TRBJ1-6	CAWSPKRESPLHF	TGTGCCTGGAGTCCCAAACGAGAGTCACCCCTCCACTTT
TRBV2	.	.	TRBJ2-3	CASSEPPGRPSTDTQYF	TGTGCCAGCAGTGAACCCCCCGGCCGGCCTAGCACAGATACGCAGTATTTT
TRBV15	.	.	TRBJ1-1	CATSRDAAKNTEAFF	TGTGCCACCAGCAGAGATGCTGCAAAAAACACTGAAGCTTTCTTT
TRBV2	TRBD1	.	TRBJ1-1	CASSEQGGGTEAFF	TGTGCCAGCAGTGAACAGGGGGGGGGCACTGAAGCTTTCTTT
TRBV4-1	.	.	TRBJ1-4	CASSRTLATNEKLFF	TGCGCCAGCAGCCGGACCCTTGCAACTAATGAAAAACTGTTTTTT
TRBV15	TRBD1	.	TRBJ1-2	CATSRYRGDGYTF	TGTGCCACCAGCAGGTACAGGGGCGACGGCTACACCTTC
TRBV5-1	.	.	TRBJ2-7	CASSPTTQGWDEQYF	TGCGCCAGCAGCCCTACCACCCAGGGTTGGGACGAGCAGTACTTC
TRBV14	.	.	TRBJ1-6	CASSPQGQTPLHF	TGTGCCAGCAGCCCACAGGGACAAACACCCCTCCACTTT
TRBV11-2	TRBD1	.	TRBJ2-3	CASSLVGTGGSDTQYF	TGTGCCAGCAGCTTAGTCGGGACAGGGGGTTCAGATACGCAGTATTTT
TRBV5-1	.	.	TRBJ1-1	CASTTGSGTEAFF	TGCGCCAGCACAACGGGGAGTGGGACTGAAGCTTTCTTT
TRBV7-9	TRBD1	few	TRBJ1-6	CASSRPGQRNSPLHF	TGTGCCAGCAGCCGCCCGGGACAGAGGAATTCACCCCTCCACTTT
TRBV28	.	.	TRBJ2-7	CASRTAGQRGAYEQYF	TGTGCCAGCAGGACGGCGGGACAGAGAGGGGCCTACGAGCAGTACTTC
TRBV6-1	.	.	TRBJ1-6	CASSEVAGNSPLHF	TGTGCCAGCAGTGAAGTGGCAGGGAATTCACCCCTCCACTTT
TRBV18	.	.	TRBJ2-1	CASSPPTINEQFF	TGTGCCAGCTCACCACCGACTATCAATGAGCAGTTCTTC
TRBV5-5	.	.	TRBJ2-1	CASRPPPASYNEQFF	TGTGCCAGCAGGCCCCCCCCAGCGAGCTACAATGAGCAGTTCTTC
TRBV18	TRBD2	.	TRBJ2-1	CASSPGLAGSYNEQFF	TGTGCCAGCTCCCCTGGTCTAGCGGGCTCCTACAATGAGCAGTTCTTC
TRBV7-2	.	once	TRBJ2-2	CASSLASVPGELFF	TGTGCCAGCAGCTTAGCCTCGGTCCCCGGGGAGCTGTTTTTT
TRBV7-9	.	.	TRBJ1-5	CASSRGRSNQPQHF	TGTGCCAGCAGCCGGGGGCGTAGCAATCAGCCCCAGCATTTT
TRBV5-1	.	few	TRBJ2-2	CASSKPGLSNTGELFF	TGCGCCAGCAGCAAGCCGGGACTGAGTAACACCGGGGAGCTGTTTTTT
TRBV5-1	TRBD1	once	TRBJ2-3	CASSPIRQGDTQYF	TGCGCCAGCAGCCCGATCCGACAGGGGGATACGCAGTATTTT
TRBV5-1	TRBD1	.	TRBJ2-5	CASSPGQRQETQYF	TGCGCCAGCAGCCCGGGACAGCGCCAAGAGACCCAGTACTTC
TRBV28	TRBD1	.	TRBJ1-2	CASSLTGPPYYGYTF	TGTGCCAGCAGTTTGACAGGGCCTCCCTACTATGGCTACACCTTC
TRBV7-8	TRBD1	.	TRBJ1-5	CASSSDRGQPQHF	TGTGCCAGCAGCTCCGACAGGGGGCAGCCCCAGCATTTT
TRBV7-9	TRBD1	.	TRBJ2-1	CASSFGQGATYNEQFF	TGTGCCAGCAGCTTCGGACAGGGGGCCACCTACAATGAGCAGTTCTTC
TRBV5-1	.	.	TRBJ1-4	CASSREQGGGEKLFF	TGCGCCAGCAGCCGCGAACAGGGTGGGGGTGAAAAACTGTTTTTT
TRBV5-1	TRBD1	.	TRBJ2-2	CASSLDRGNTGELFF	TGCGCCAGCAGCTTGGACAGGGGGAACACCGGGGAGCTGTTTTTT
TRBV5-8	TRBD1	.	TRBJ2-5	CASSLQGALAETQYF	TGTGCCAGCAGCTTGCAGGGGGCTCTAGCAGAGACCCAGTACTTC
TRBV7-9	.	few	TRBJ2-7	CASSLAGAMEQYF	TGTGCCAGCAGCTTAGCGGGCGCGATGGAGCAGTACTTC
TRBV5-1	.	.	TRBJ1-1	CASSLTQGNTEAFF	TGCGCCAGCAGCTTGACCCAAGGGAACACTGAAGCTTTCTTT
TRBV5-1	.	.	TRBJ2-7	CASSPGQGAYEQYF	TGCGCCAGCAGCCCCGGACAAGGGGCCTACGAGCAGTACTTC
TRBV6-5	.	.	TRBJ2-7	CASSYTTPSYEQYF	TGTGCCAGCAGTTACACCACACCCAGCTACGAGCAGTACTTC
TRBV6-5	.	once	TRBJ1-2	CASSSPWAKGGYTF	TGTGCCAGCAGTTCTCCGTGGGCAAAAGGGGGCTACACCTTC
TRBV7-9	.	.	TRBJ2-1	CASSLGSRGSYNEQFF	TGTGCCAGCAGCTTAGGGAGCAGAGGCTCCTACAATGAGCAGTTCTTC
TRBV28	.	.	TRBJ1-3	CASSLGGAVSGNTIYF	TGTGCCAGCAGTTTAGGGGGGGCAGTCTCTGGAAACACCATATATTTT
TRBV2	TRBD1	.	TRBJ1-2	CASREDRGYGYTF	TGTGCCAGCAGAGAGGACAGGGGCTATGGCTACACCTTC